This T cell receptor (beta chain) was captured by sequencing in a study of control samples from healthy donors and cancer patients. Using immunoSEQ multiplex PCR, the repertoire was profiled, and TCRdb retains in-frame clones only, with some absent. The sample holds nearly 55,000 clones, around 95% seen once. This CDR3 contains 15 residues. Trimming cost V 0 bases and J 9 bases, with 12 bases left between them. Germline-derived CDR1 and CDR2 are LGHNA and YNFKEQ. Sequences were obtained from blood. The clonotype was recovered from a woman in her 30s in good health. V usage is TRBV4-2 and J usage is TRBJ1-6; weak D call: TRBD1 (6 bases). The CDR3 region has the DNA TGTGCCAGCAGCCAAGATTACAGGGAAGGTTCACCCCTCCACTTT. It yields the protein CASSQDYREGSPLHF.